This T cell receptor (beta chain) was captured in a study of T cells expressing NK-cell markers. Whole-study context: All TCR beta repertoires analysed originated from sorted CD3+CD56+NKG2C+, CD3+CD56+NKG2C- and CD3+CD56-NKG2C+ T cells. Within the sequenced cohort of eight donors, seven exhibited HCMV seropositivity and one was seronegative.

Germline V gives CDR1 MNHEY, CDR2 SVGAGI. The CDR3 covers 14 residues. About this clonotype: The antigen is not known.

UMIs were included in TCR beta cDNA generated by 5'RACE template switching. TCRdb derives one entry per CDR3 protein from the 5' RACE reads, leaving out DNA. This repertoire includes roughly 350,000 distinct CDR3 sequences. Study-wide points: In a handful of donors, dominant CD3+CD56+NKG2C+ clonotypes ranked among the top 10 CD8+ clonotypes.

The sequencing sample was made of blood T cells: a sorted CD56 or NKG2C T cell subset, CD4+ or CD8+ T cells, or bulk PBMC T cells (not recorded which). This chain uses TRBV6-5 with TRBJ1-1; the D call from TCRdb, TRBD1, cannot be confirmed without DNA. The sequence was obtained from a man aged 18 to 69 in good health. The CDR3 spells CASSWGAGNTEAFF.